The clone carrying this T cell receptor (beta chain) was detected a few times. Its cognate antigen is unknown. Germline V gene data show CDR1 as SGHDT and CDR2 as YYEEEE. The V and J ends lost 0 bases and 3 bases respectively, with 16 bases between them. The CDR3 spans 16 residues. Tagging with unique molecular identifiers was applied to individual cDNA molecules. TCRdb analysed the 5' RACE reads with MiXCR anew, one entry per CDR3 protein. This sample carries 85,000 to 120,000 distinct CDR3 sequences, about an eighth of them seen once, and the ten largest clones take 6% to 7%. These data are taken from a study of early T cells in non-severe SARS-CoV-2 infection. Study overall: Sequencing used unsorted whole-blood bulk RNA, so chains lack pairing.

Findings of the study overall: VDJdb-based annotation leaned toward anti-spike CD8 responses and missed private and CD4 specificities.

The sequence was collected from an adult who was a healthcare worker with PCR-confirmed SARS-CoV-2 infection or an uninfected control (not recorded which). The V call is TRBV5-6, the J call TRBJ2-7; D is undetermined. What was sequenced was whole blood. CDR3 DNA: TGTGCCAGCAGCTTGGTGGGGATCACGAGTCTCTACGAGCAGTACTTC. Its translation: CASSLVGITSLYEQYF.